This is a list of T cell receptor beta chains from one sample in a study of T-cell reconstitution after alpha-beta-depleted transplantation in children. Each CDR3 protein gets one entry after TCRdb re-called the PCR reads with MiXCR. The sample comprises about 980,000 distinct CDR3 sequences, roughly 29% of which are singletons, and 28% rests with the top ten. Sequenced material: PBMCs, mostly from graft donor cells, taken 360 days after TCRalphabeta/CD19-depleted stem cell transplant. All receptors come from a boy under two years old who had a stem cell transplant for SCID, so the T cells may come from the graft donor. The CDR3 runs from the conserved cysteine through the conserved F or W. A D gene is named only where the DNA matches it firmly. Expanded clones get a size class; other rows say once, few or many, or leave the size out.

V gene: TRBV7-9
D gene: -
J gene: TRBJ2-7
clone size: -
CDR3 DNA: TGTGCCAGCAGCCCCGACAGTCCAGGGCAGTACTTC
CDR3 protein: CASSPDSPGQYF

V gene: TRBV9
D gene: -
J gene: TRBJ2-1
clone size: -
CDR3 DNA: TGTGCCAGCAGCGTAGGTAGGTGGGGACTGGGCTCCTACAATGAGCAGTTCTTC
CDR3 protein: CASSVGRWGLGSYNEQFF

V gene: TRBV10-3
D gene: -
J gene: TRBJ2-7
clone size: few
CDR3 DNA: TGTGCCATCAGTGCGTTTCTGGGAGTCAGCTCCTACGAGCAGTACTTC
CDR3 protein: CAISAFLGVSSYEQYF

V gene: TRBV5-1
D gene: -
J gene: TRBJ2-6
clone size: once
CDR3 DNA: TGCGCCAGCAGCCCCGAGATCTACCCGTCTGGGGCCAACGTCCTGACTTTC
CDR3 protein: CASSPEIYPSGANVLTF

V gene: TRBV12-3/TRBV12-4
D gene: -
J gene: TRBJ2-3
clone size: -
CDR3 DNA: TGTGCCAGCAGTTTTCCTGTCACAGATACGCAGTATTTT
CDR3 protein: CASSFPVTDTQYF

V gene: TRBV7-9
D gene: TRBD1
J gene: TRBJ1-1
clone size: many
CDR3 DNA: TGTGCCAGCAGCTTAGCGGGCACCGGGACAGCGAACACTGAAGCTTTCTTT
CDR3 protein: CASSLAGTGTANTEAFF

V gene: TRBV5-6
D gene: -
J gene: TRBJ2-3
clone size: -
CDR3 DNA: TGTGCCAGCAGCTTAGGCAGGGCGGTGACAGATACGCAGTATTTT
CDR3 protein: CASSLGRAVTDTQYF

V gene: TRBV7-8
D gene: -
J gene: TRBJ2-2
clone size: many
CDR3 DNA: TGTGCCAGCAGCTTAGACGGGACCGGGGAGCTGTTTTTT
CDR3 protein: CASSLDGTGELFF

V gene: TRBV19
D gene: TRBD1
J gene: TRBJ2-6
clone size: -
CDR3 DNA: TGTGCCAGTAGTAAGGGACAGGGAACTGGGGCCAACGTCCTGACTTTC
CDR3 protein: CASSKGQGTGANVLTF

V gene: TRBV7-8
D gene: -
J gene: TRBJ2-4
clone size: -
CDR3 DNA: TGTGCCAGCAGCACCCACACAAACAAAAACATTCAGTACTTC
CDR3 protein: CASSTHTNKNIQYF

V gene: TRBV10-2
D gene: TRBD2
J gene: TRBJ2-5
clone size: few
CDR3 DNA: TGCGCCAGCAGTCCAATAGCGGGGCACCAAGAGACCCAGTACTTC
CDR3 protein: CASSPIAGHQETQYF

V gene: TRBV11-2
D gene: TRBD2
J gene: TRBJ2-5
clone size: -
CDR3 DNA: TGTGCCAGCAGAAAGGGACTAGAAGAGACCCAGTACTTC
CDR3 protein: CASRKGLEETQYF

V gene: TRBV11-3
D gene: -
J gene: TRBJ2-1
clone size: -
CDR3 DNA: TGTGCCAGCAGCTTTGGCGGGCAATACAATGAGCAGTTCTTC
CDR3 protein: CASSFGGQYNEQFF

V gene: TRBV7-2
D gene: -
J gene: TRBJ1-3
clone size: -
CDR3 DNA: TGTGCCAGCAGCTTGTCGGCCAAGAAGAACACCATATATTTT
CDR3 protein: CASSLSAKKNTIYF

V gene: TRBV5-1
D gene: -
J gene: TRBJ2-1
clone size: many
CDR3 DNA: TGCGCCAGCAGGGGAAGCCAGGCGGATGAGCAGTTCTTC
CDR3 protein: CASRGSQADEQFF

V gene: TRBV10-3
D gene: TRBD1
J gene: TRBJ2-7
clone size: few
CDR3 DNA: TGTGCCATCAGGGGGACAGGGTTAGGTTACGAGCAGTACTTC
CDR3 protein: CAIRGTGLGYEQYF

V gene: TRBV7-3
D gene: -
J gene: TRBJ2-2
clone size: few
CDR3 DNA: TGTGCCAGCAGACTCACAGCGGCCGGGGAGCTGTTTTTT
CDR3 protein: CASRLTAAGELFF

V gene: TRBV6-5
D gene: TRBD1
J gene: TRBJ2-1
clone size: few
CDR3 DNA: TGTGCCAGCAGTTTTGGACAGGGGTATTACAATGAGCAGTTCTTC
CDR3 protein: CASSFGQGYYNEQFF

V gene: TRBV6-1
D gene: TRBD1
J gene: TRBJ2-1
clone size: -
CDR3 DNA: TGTGCCGGGAGGGACAGGGGGGGTAAAACCTACAATGAGCAGTTCTTC
CDR3 protein: CAGRDRGGKTYNEQFF

V gene: TRBV12-3/TRBV12-4
D gene: -
J gene: TRBJ2-3
clone size: -
CDR3 DNA: TGTGCCAGCACCTCTCAGAGGACAGATACGCAGTATTTT
CDR3 protein: CASTSQRTDTQYF

V gene: TRBV27
D gene: -
J gene: TRBJ2-5
clone size: -
CDR3 DNA: TGTGCCACTTCCGGACAGCCACAAGAGACCCAGTACTTC
CDR3 protein: CATSGQPQETQYF

V gene: TRBV27
D gene: TRBD1
J gene: TRBJ2-1
clone size: few
CDR3 DNA: TGTGCCAGCAGTTCTGCATCCGGGACAGGGTTTTGGTCCTACAATGAGCAGTTCTTC
CDR3 protein: CASSSASGTGFWSYNEQFF

V gene: TRBV28
D gene: -
J gene: TRBJ2-7
clone size: few
CDR3 DNA: TGTGCCAGCAGTGGGACACTCGAGCAGTACTTC
CDR3 protein: CASSGTLEQYF

V gene: TRBV12-3/TRBV12-4
D gene: TRBD1
J gene: TRBJ1-2
clone size: -
CDR3 DNA: TGTGCCACCCTGGGCAGGGGGCCTCCCTCCTATGGCTACACCTTC
CDR3 protein: CATLGRGPPSYGYTF

V gene: TRBV12-3/TRBV12-4
D gene: -
J gene: TRBJ2-4
clone size: -
CDR3 DNA: TGTGCCAGCGGTCCCGAGACCGGTGCCAAAAACATTCAGTACTTC
CDR3 protein: CASGPETGAKNIQYF

V gene: TRBV20-1
D gene: TRBD1
J gene: TRBJ1-1
clone size: few
CDR3 DNA: TGCAGTGCTACCCCGGACAGGGCCTCTGAAGCTTTCTTT
CDR3 protein: CSATPDRASEAFF

V gene: TRBV6-1
D gene: TRBD1
J gene: TRBJ2-7
clone size: -
CDR3 DNA: TGTGCCAGCCGCCGGGACAGACTTTCCGAGCAGTACTTC
CDR3 protein: CASRRDRLSEQYF

V gene: TRBV6-6
D gene: -
J gene: TRBJ1-1
clone size: -
CDR3 DNA: TGTGCCAGCTCCTACGAGGTGAACACTGAAGCTTTCTTT
CDR3 protein: CASSYEVNTEAFF

V gene: TRBV5-6
D gene: TRBD1
J gene: TRBJ1-5
clone size: few
CDR3 DNA: TGTGCCAGCAGCTTCGGACAGGGGTATAGCAATCAGCCCCAGCATTTT
CDR3 protein: CASSFGQGYSNQPQHF

V gene: TRBV5-1
D gene: -
J gene: TRBJ2-7
clone size: -
CDR3 DNA: TGCGCCAGCAGCTTGGGAGACATAGTCTACGAGCAGTACTTC
CDR3 protein: CASSLGDIVYEQYF

V gene: TRBV10-3
D gene: -
J gene: TRBJ2-1
clone size: few
CDR3 DNA: TGTGCCATCAGTGAGGGGTCGAGCTCCTACAATGAGCAGTTCTTC
CDR3 protein: CAISEGSSSYNEQFF

V gene: TRBV20-1
D gene: -
J gene: TRBJ1-6
clone size: -
CDR3 DNA: TGCAGTGCTAGAGACCCAACCTACATCTCACCCCTCCACTTT
CDR3 protein: CSARDPTYISPLHF

V gene: TRBV4-3
D gene: -
J gene: TRBJ2-1
clone size: -
CDR3 DNA: TGCGCCAGCAGCCAAGTAGTAGGGGACTGGCGCTACAATGAGCAGTTCTTC
CDR3 protein: CASSQVVGDWRYNEQFF

V gene: TRBV28
D gene: -
J gene: TRBJ2-1
clone size: few
CDR3 DNA: TGTGCCAGCAGCCGAACCACAGGGAGTGAGCAGTTCTTC
CDR3 protein: CASSRTTGSEQFF

V gene: TRBV12-3/TRBV12-4
D gene: TRBD1
J gene: TRBJ2-7
clone size: few
CDR3 DNA: TGTGCCAGCACCCGGGACAGCCTCTACGAGCAGTACTTC
CDR3 protein: CASTRDSLYEQYF

V gene: TRBV11-2
D gene: -
J gene: TRBJ2-3
clone size: -
CDR3 DNA: TGTGCCAGCAGCTCAATACTAGACACAGATACGCAGTATTTT
CDR3 protein: CASSSILDTDTQYF